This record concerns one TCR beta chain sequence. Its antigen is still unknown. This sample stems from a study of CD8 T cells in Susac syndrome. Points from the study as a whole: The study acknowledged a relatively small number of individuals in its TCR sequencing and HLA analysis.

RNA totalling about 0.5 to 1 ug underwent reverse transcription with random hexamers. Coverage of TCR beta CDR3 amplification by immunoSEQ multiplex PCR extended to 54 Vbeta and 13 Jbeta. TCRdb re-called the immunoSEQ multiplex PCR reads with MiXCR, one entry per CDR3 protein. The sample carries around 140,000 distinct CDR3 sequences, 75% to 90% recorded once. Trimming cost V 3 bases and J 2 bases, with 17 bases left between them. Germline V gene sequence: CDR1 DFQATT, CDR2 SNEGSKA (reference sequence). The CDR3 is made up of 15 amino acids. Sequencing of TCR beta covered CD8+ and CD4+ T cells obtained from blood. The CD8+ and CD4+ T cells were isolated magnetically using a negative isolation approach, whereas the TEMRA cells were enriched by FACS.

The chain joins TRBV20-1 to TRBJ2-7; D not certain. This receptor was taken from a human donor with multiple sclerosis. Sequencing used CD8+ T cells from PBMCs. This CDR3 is CSASSASRPTYEQYF. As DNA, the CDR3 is TGCAGTGCTAGCTCCGCAAGCCGTCCCACCTACGAGCAGTACTTC.